One sample yielded the 10 T cell receptor beta chains listed below, sequenced in a study of CD8+CD57+ T cells in acquired aplastic anemia. Genomic DNA templated the TCR beta VDJ and CDR3 profiling. In TCRdb, the reads were re-called with MiXCR into one record per CDR3 protein. The top ten hold around 1.1% of the sample, which has 150,000 or so distinct CDR3 sequences, roughly 48% seen once. For sequencing, patients were chosen who had shown expansion of CD8+CD57+ cells by flow cytometry. The sequencing sample was made of sorted CD4+, CD8+, or CD8+CD57+ T cells (not recorded which) from PBMCs. These receptors came from a human donor with aplastic anemia.

The J gene is TRBJ1-1, the V gene TRBV6-1; no clear D gene. The CDR3 is 13 amino acids. Between the trimmed V and J ends, which lost 7 bases and 3 bases, there was a span of 12 bases. Germline V gives CDR1 MNHNS, CDR2 SASEGT. This CDR3 is CASKRVWDTEAFF. The CDR3 bases are TGTGCCAGCAAAAGGGTTTGGGACACTGAAGCTTTCTTT.

This clonotype was detected many times. This chain joins TRBV11-2 and TRBJ1-4; TRBD1 is a possible D gene (6 bases). The V gene lost 5 bases and the J gene lost 0 bases, with 10 bases spanning the gap. Per the germline V gene, CDR1 is SGHAT and CDR2 is FQNNGV. The length of the CDR3 is 15 residues. The DNA for the CDR3 is TGTGCCAGCAGCCTAGGACAGTCAACTAATGAAAAACTGTTTTTT. Its protein is CASSLGQSTNEKLFF.

The chain is built from TRBV28 and TRBJ2-5; 8 nucleotides match TRBD2. This CDR3 has 15 amino acids. Trimming cost V 2 bases and J 2 bases; bases outside gene matches: 4. The germline V gene encodes CDR1 MDHEN and CDR2 SYDVKM. The CDR3 bases are TGTGCCAGCAGTTTAGCGGGGGGCTTACAAGAGACCCAGTACTTC. It codes for CASSLAGGLQETQYF.

With respect to this clonotype: Being one base from a much bigger clone, this may be a read error. This chain uses TRBV5-1 with TRBJ2-3; D uncertain. Trimming shortened V by 0 bases and J by 3 bases, and 17 bases separated the two germline ends. The germline CDR1 and CDR2 sequences are SGHRS and YFSETQ. The CDR3 has 17 residues. The CDR3 region is CASSLDTSVIRTDTQYF. CDR3 DNA sequence: TGCGCCAGCAGCTTGGACACGTCGGTAATACGTACAGATACGCAGTATTTT.

The chain is built from TRBV20-1 and TRBJ2-7; D is unresolved. The V gene's germline CDR1 is DFQATT and CDR2 SNEGSKA (reference sequence). The CDR3 is 12 residues long. V dropped 3 bases and J dropped 0 bases, with 6 bases sitting between them. The CDR3 DNA reads as TGCAGTGCTAGCGAAACCTCCTACGAGCAGTACTTC. Translating it yields CSASETSYEQYF.

The V call is TRBV4-2, the J call TRBJ2-1; D perhaps matches TRBD2 (7 bases). With 3 bases removed from V and 0 bases from J, the gap between germline ends came to 24 bases. Germline loops: CDR1 LGHNA, CDR2 YNFKEQ. CDR3 length: 20 residues. The CDR3 bases are TGTGCCAGCAGCCATGGCATGGGGGTTTGGGGGGGCCTCTCCTACAATGAGCAGTTCTTC. Translating gives CASSHGMGVWGGLSYNEQFF.

This clonotype was picked up a small number of times. The J gene is TRBJ2-1, the V gene TRBV29-1; D gene uncertain. Looked up from germline, CDR1 is SQVTM and CDR2 is ANQGSEA. CDR3 length equals 15 residues. Trimming took off 0 bases at V and 7 bases at J, with 16 bases between the two ends. The CDR3 region is CSVEDGIVSGNEQFF. CDR3 DNA: TGCAGCGTTGAAGATGGGATCGTAAGTGGGAATGAGCAGTTCTTC.

This chain joins TRBV24-1 and TRBJ2-3, with 9 bases fitting TRBD2. This CDR3 spans 13 amino acids. CDR1 is KGHDR and CDR2 is SFDVKD in the germline V gene. J gave up 4 bases and V 5 bases, and 0 bases lay outside the gene matches. The CDR3 DNA follows: TGTGCCACCAGTGTAGCGGGAGCAGATACGCAGTATTTT. Translated, it gives CATSVAGADTQYF.

The chain recombines TRBV15 with TRBJ2-5; 7 positions match TRBD2. Germline lookup yields CDR1 LNHNV and CDR2 YYDKDF (reference sequence). The CDR3 is 19 residues long. V was clipped by 1 base and J by 4 bases; unmatched bases: 18. Written as DNA, the CDR3 is TGTGCCACCAGCAGAGGGAGCGGGAAGGGTGGGAGGTGGTCAGAGACCCAGTACTTC. The encoded protein is CATSRGSGKGGRWSETQYF.

This clonotype came up once. With a much larger clone just one base away, this may be a read error. The chain is built from TRBV7-9 and TRBJ1-1, with D maybe TRBD1 (5 bases). Per the germline V gene, CDR1 is SEHNR and CDR2 is FQNEAQ (reference sequence). This CDR3 has 15 residues. In nucleotides, the CDR3 is TGTGCCAGCAGCTCGGGGACTTCTATGAACACTGAAGCTTCCTTT. Residues: CASSSGTSMNTEASF.